This TCR beta chain was retrieved from a study of blood T cell repertoires in COVID-19 (TCRdb year 2020). In terms of the full investigation: Samples covering the acute and convalescent phases of COVID-19 were provided by collaborators in the United States, Italy and Spain. The samples were drawn from two sources: the first 160 participants of the ongoing ImmuneRACE study, and 1,000 to 1,500 subjects contributed by 6 global collaborators. Nearly every sample came with metadata listing a de-identified subject ID, COVID-19 status, age in years and sex. Subjects who had been exposed to COVID-19, were actively infected with it, or had recovered from it provided the deeply sampled blood TCRbeta repertoires that made up the dataset. Where available, HLA class I and class II types were taken from metadata supplied by the sample provider and were not determined by assay-based typing. The prospective study material was composed of cDNA or gDNA derived from T cells, B-cell-depleted T cells, or PBMCs. The repertoires were released in a freely available public database intended as a resource for research on the immune response to SARS-CoV-2. Broad study findings and their caveats: How much clinical and demographic metadata was included differed by source and by participant, and the metadata was provided uncurated.

Based on the germline V gene, the CDR1 and CDR2 sequences are SGHNT and YENEEA. V is cut back by 4 bases and J by 2 bases, with 8 bases in the junction unmatched. The cysteine opens and the phenylalanine closes a CDR3 of 17 amino acids. Just CDR3 DNA is preserved here, 51 bases in frame from base 1. TCRbeta CDR3 regions were amplified from genomic DNA using the immunoSEQ Assay, a bias-controlled multiplex PCR. As for the original processing: Nucleated cell counts per sample were estimated from amplification of reference gene primers within the assay. To quantify the absolute abundance of each unique TCRbeta CDR3 rearrangement, sequence reads were collapsed and filtered. For each sample, productive Simpson clonality was calculated by taking the square root of Simpson's diversity index across productive rearrangements. What TCRdb holds here is the immuneACCESS table cut down to in-frame rearrangements. Part of the clones is not present; checked against another copy, under half of the missing clones reflect an unresolved V gene, and the others are unexplained. The V and J calls and clone size come from that table; D and trimming were worked out from the DNA. The sample yields about 460,000 clones; 80% to 90% were counted once. The ten largest make up 8% to 9.5% of the sample.

Enrolling through a virtual design, the prospective study's participants ranged in age from about 18 to 100 years and lived across 24 United States geographic areas. In the prospective study, cohorts were assigned on the basis of participant-reported clinical history obtained from a screening survey and a study questionnaire. Recovered participants in ImmuneRACE Cohort 3 were defined as having two consecutive negative NP/OP PCR tests, clearance from a healthcare professional, or resolution of symptoms. Mobile phlebotomists in the prospective study collected whole blood, serum and a nasopharyngeal or oropharyngeal swab from every participant. Over a roughly 2-month period, participants in the prospective study had the option of providing additional blood draws and questionnaires. Blood samples from the prospective study were shipped frozen or at room temperature prior to DNA extraction. With regard to this clone: Its target antigen remains unknown. Per-nucleotide qualities are absent, and no much larger clonotype sits a single base away.

This sequence uses TRBV11-3 and TRBJ2-2; TRBD2 fits 9 bases in the junction. The source material was PBMCs or T cells enriched from blood (not recorded which). This TCR derives from a woman aged 55-70 years who had recovered from COVID-19. The encoded CDR3 is CASSSSRLAANTGELFF. The nucleotides read TGTGCCAGCAGCTCATCACGACTAGCGGCAAACACCGGGGAGCTGTTTTTT.